This T cell receptor beta chain was retrieved from a study of T-cell reconstitution after alpha-beta-depleted transplantation in children. The sample holds many counts of this clonotype. The authors prepared the TCRbeta library with unique molecular identifiers. TCRdb ran MiXCR on the PCR reads and lists one entry per CDR3 protein. Among 600,000 to 700,000 distinct CDR3 sequences listed, 15% to 20% were seen once. Looked up from germline, CDR1 is SGHTA and CDR2 is FQGNSA. V lost 6 bases, J lost 5 bases, and 8 bases stayed unmatched. CDR3 length: 14 residues. The chain links TRBV7-2 to TRBJ1-1; TRBD1 matches 8 bases. The source was PBMCs from the stem cell graft donor, collected from the stem cell graft. This receptor was taken from a human donor who donated a stem cell graft to a child with acute myeloid leukemia. CDR3 loop: CASSWQGASTEAFF. CDR3 DNA: TGTGCCAGCAGTTGGCAGGGGGCGAGTACTGAAGCTTTCTTT.